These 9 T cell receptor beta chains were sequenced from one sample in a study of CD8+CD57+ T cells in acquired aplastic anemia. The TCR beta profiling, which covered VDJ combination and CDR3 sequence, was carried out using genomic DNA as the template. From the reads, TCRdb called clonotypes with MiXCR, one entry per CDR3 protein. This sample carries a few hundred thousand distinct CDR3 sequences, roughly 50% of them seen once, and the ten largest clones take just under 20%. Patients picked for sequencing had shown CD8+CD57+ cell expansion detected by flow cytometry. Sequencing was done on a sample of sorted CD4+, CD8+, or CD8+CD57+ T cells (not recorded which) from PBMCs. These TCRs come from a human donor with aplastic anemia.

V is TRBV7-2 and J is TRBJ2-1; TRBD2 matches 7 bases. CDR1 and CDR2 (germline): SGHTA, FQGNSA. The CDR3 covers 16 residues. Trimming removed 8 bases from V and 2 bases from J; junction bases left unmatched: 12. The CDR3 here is CASPRGRGVPYNEQFF. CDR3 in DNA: TGTGCCAGCCCCAGAGGTCGGGGGGTTCCCTACAATGAGCAGTTCTTC.

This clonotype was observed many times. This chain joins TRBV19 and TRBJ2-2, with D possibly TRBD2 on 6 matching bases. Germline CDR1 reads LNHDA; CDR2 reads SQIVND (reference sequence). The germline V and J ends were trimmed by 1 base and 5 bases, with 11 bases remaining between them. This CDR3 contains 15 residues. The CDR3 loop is CASSIGNRGTGELFF. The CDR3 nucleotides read TGTGCCAGTAGTATAGGAAACCGGGGGACCGGGGAGCTGTTTTTT.

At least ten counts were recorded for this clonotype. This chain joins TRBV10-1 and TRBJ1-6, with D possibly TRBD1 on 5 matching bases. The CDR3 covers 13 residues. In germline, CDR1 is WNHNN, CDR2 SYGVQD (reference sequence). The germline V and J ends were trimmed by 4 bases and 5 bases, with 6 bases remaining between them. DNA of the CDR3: TGCGCCAGCAGTGGACAGCATAATTCACCCCTCCACTTT. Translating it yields CASSGQHNSPLHF.

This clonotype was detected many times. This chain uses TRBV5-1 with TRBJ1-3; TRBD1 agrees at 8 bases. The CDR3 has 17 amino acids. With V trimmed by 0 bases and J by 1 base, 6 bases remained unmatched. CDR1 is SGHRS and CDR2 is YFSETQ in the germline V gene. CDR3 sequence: CASSLAPQGASGNTIYF. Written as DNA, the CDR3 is TGCGCCAGCAGCTTGGCTCCCCAGGGGGCATCTGGAAACACCATATATTTT.

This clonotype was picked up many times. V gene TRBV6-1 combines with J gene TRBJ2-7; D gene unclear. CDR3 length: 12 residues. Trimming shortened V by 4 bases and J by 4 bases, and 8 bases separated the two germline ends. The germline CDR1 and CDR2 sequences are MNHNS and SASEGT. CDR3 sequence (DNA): TGTGCCAGCAGTGGCCCGGAGTACGAGCAGTACTTC. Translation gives CASSGPEYEQYF.

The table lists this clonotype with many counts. The CDR3 region is CASSATGGYEQFF. The CDR3 DNA sequence: TGTGCCAGTAGTGCCACAGGGGGCTATGAGCAGTTCTTC. This chain joins TRBV19 and TRBJ2-1; 9 positions match TRBD1. This CDR3 has 13 residues. The germline CDR1 and CDR2 sequences are LNHDA and SQIVND (reference sequence). V was clipped by 5 bases and J by 8 bases; unmatched bases: 4.

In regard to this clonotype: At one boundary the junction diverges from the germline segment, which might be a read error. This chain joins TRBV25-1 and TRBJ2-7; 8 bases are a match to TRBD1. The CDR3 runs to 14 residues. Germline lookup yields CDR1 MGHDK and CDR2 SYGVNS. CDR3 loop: CASRLRQGPYEQYF. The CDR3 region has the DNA TGCGCCAGCAGACTTCGACAGGGGCCCTACGAGCAGTACTTC.

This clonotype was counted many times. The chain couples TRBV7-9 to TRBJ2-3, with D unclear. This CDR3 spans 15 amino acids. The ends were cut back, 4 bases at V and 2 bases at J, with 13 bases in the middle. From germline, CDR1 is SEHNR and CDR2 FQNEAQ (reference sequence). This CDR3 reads CASSSLLPNTDTQYF. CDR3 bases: TGTGCCAGCAGCTCACTCCTACCTAACACAGATACGCAGTATTTT.

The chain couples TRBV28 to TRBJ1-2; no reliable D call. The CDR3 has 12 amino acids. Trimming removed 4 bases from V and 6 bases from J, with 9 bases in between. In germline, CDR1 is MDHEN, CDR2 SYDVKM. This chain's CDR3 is CASSYATDGYTF. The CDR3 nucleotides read TGTGCCAGCAGTTATGCGACGGATGGCTACACCTTC.